This TCR beta chain was sequenced for a study of shared clonotypes between healthy human individuals. Method: immunoSEQ multiplex PCR; TCRdb's copy keeps in-frame clones and lacks some. The repertoire holds millions of clones, roughly 91% seen once, with around 1.7% in the top ten. Germline V CDR1 and CDR2: GTSNPN, SVGIG (reference sequence). V dropped 5 bases and J dropped 1 base, with 21 bases sitting between them. This CDR3 has 16 amino acids. As regards this clone: What it binds is unknown.

The naive CD8 subset, CD45RO-negative cells positively selected for CCR7, excluded terminally differentiated effector memory CD45RA+ cells. Study outcomes and limitations: Large depth notwithstanding, sorted-subset sequencing proved incomplete by rarefaction.

Sequencing was performed on naive CD8+ T cells from PBMCs. This sequence originates from a man aged 18-30 years in good health. Some clones in this sample may be carry-over from other donors' samples. The chain combines TRBV30 with TRBJ2-7; D is perhaps TRBD1 or TRBD2 (6 bases each). This CDR3 reads CAWLRPHREVSYEQYF. The CDR3 DNA reads as TGTGCCTGGCTCCGACCCCACAGGGAGGTTTCCTACGAGCAGTACTTC.